Below are 19 T cell receptor beta chains sequenced from a single sample in a study of cytomegalovirus exposure and HLA in healthy donors. Researchers ran the PCR with 60 Vbeta and 13 Jbeta primers. The protocol was immunoSEQ multiplex PCR, while the TCRdb copy is restricted to in-frame clones and leaves out a portion. The sample includes under 200,000 clones, around 82% of them seen just once. Material: PBMCs. The receptors here all came from a man aged 35 to 55 in good health and CMV-seronegative.

The rearrangement uses TRBV5-5 and TRBJ1-6, with TRBD1 matching over 7 bases. The CDR3 is made up of 15 amino acids. In germline, CDR1 is SGHKS, CDR2 YYEKEE (reference sequence). J was trimmed by 6 bases and V by 3 bases; bases with no gene match: 6. The CDR3 coding sequence is TGTGCCAGCAGCTATGACAGGGCTCTTAATTCACCCCTCCACTTT. Translated, it gives CASSYDRALNSPLHF.

This clone appeared once. This chain joins TRBV7-9 and TRBJ2-1; a weak D match, TRBD2 (5 bases). Germline CDR1 and CDR2: SEHNR and FQNEAQ (reference sequence). Trimming took 8 bases from V and 6 from J, leaving 14 bases between them. There are 13 residues in the CDR3. In DNA, the CDR3 is TGTGCCAGCCTACCCGGAGGTTTCAATGAGCAGTTCTTC. Residues: CASLPGGFNEQFF.

This chain uses TRBV4-3 with TRBJ2-2; D is unclear. V lost 0 bases to trimming and J lost 1 base, with 15 bases between them. The germline V gene encodes CDR1 LGHNA and CDR2 YSLEER. This CDR3 comprises 18 residues. In DNA form, the CDR3 reads TGCGCCAGCAGCCAAGATTGGCCAGATGTAAAGAACACCGGGGAGCTGTTTTTT. Its translation: CASSQDWPDVKNTGELFF.

The V gene is TRBV5-1, the J gene TRBJ2-7; D gene unclear. In germline, CDR1 is SGHRS, CDR2 YFSETQ. V shed 0 bases and J shed 4 bases, with 8 bases lying between them. The CDR3 is made up of 13 amino acids. Here the CDR3 reads CASSLEVRYEQYF. The DNA of the CDR3 is TGCGCCAGCAGCTTGGAGGTGCGGTACGAGCAGTACTTC.

The chain carries TRBV7-2 and TRBJ2-7, with 10 bases that match TRBD2. CDR1 is SGHTA, CDR2 FQGNSA, per germline. The CDR3 is 13 amino acids. V dropped 6 bases and J dropped 6; count of bases not matched to a gene: 5. The CDR3 DNA sequence: TGTGCCAGCAGTCTAGCGGGAGTCCCCGAGCAGTACTTC. This encodes CASSLAGVPEQYF.

The rearrangement links TRBV30 to TRBJ2-1; 10 bases fit TRBD2. This CDR3 comprises 14 residues. The V and J ends lost 1 base and 12 bases, in that order; junction bases with no gene match: 9. The germline V gene encodes CDR1 GTSNPN and CDR2 SVGIG (reference sequence). The CDR3 is CAWSGASGSVGQFF. Written as DNA, the CDR3 is TGTGCCTGGAGTGGGGCTAGCGGGAGTGTCGGGCAGTTCTTC. Complete variable domain (other parts from reference TRBV30 and TRBJ2-1): SQTIHQWPATLVQPVGSPLSLECTVEGTSNPNLYWYRQAAGRGLQLLFYSVGIGQISSEVPQNLSASRPQDRQFILSSKKLLLSDSGFYLCAWSGASGSVGQFFGPGTRLTVL.

This chain joins TRBV5-1 and TRBJ1-2, with 7 nucleotides matching TRBD1. V trimming: 3 bases; J trimming: 2 bases; junction bases outside the gene matches: 7. Germline CDR1 reads SGHRS; CDR2 reads YFSETQ. The CDR3 has 15 residues. The CDR3 region is CASSYQRQGNYGYTF. The CDR3 bases are TGCGCCAGCAGCTACCAAAGACAGGGCAACTATGGCTACACCTTC.

V and J are TRBV2 and TRBJ1-4, with D possibly TRBD1 on 5 matching bases. The germline gives CDR1 SNHLY, CDR2 FYNNEI. The CDR3 extends over 14 amino acids. V was trimmed by 2 bases and J by 7 bases, leaving 11 bases between them. This CDR3 reads CASSEHGGIEKLFF. DNA of the CDR3: TGTGCCAGCAGTGAACATGGGGGGATTGAAAAACTGTTTTTT.

The gene calls are TRBV4-1 and TRBJ1-1; 9 nucleotides agree with TRBD1. Trimming removed 3 bases from V and 3 bases from J; junction bases left unmatched: 11. Per germline, CDR1 MGHRA and CDR2 YSYEKL. The CDR3 has 17 residues. The CDR3 spells CASSHLPPGQGYTEAFF. CDR3 nucleotides: TGCGCCAGCAGCCATCTACCACCGGGACAGGGTTACACTGAAGCTTTCTTT.

In its sample, this clone was seen once. The chain has TRBV19 and TRBJ1-4; 9 bases are shared with TRBD1. Germline CDR1 reads LNHDA; CDR2 reads SQIVND (reference sequence). V shed 5 bases and J 6 bases; nucleotides not matched to a gene: 4. CDR3 size: 14 residues. The CDR3 sequence is CASSHRDRDEKLFF. For the CDR3, the DNA is TGTGCCAGTAGTCATCGGGACAGGGATGAAAAACTGTTTTTT. Based on the CDR3 plus reference TRBV19 and TRBJ1-4, the full variable domain is DGGITQSPKYLFRKEGQNVTLSCEQNLNHDAMYWYRQDPGQGLRLIYYSQIVNDFQKGDIAEGYSVSREKKESFPLTVTSAQKNPTAFYLCASSHRDRDEKLFFGSGTQLSVL.

The chain has TRBV19 and TRBJ2-1; TRBD1 matches 10 bases. This CDR3 has 16 amino acids. With V trimmed by 3 bases and J by 3 bases, 5 bases remained unmatched. Germline loops: CDR1 LNHDA, CDR2 SQIVND (reference sequence). The CDR3 region is CASSIDRGLGYNEQFF. The CDR3 bases are TGTGCCAGTAGTATCGACAGGGGGCTCGGCTACAATGAGCAGTTCTTC. Variable domain in full (rest from reference TRBV19 and TRBJ2-1): DGGITQSPKYLFRKEGQNVTLSCEQNLNHDAMYWYRQDPGQGLRLIYYSQIVNDFQKGDIAEGYSVSREKKESFPLTVTSAQKNPTAFYLCASSIDRGLGYNEQFFGPGTRLTVL.

This clone was seen a single time. This chain joins TRBV6-1 and TRBJ1-2, with D tentatively TRBD1 (6 bases). Germline CDR1 is MNHNS and CDR2 is SASEGT. Trimming took off 6 bases at V and 3 bases at J, with 11 bases between the two ends. CDR3 length: 13 residues. The CDR3 reads CASRTGLDYGYTF. The CDR3 DNA reads TGTGCCAGCAGAACAGGGTTGGACTATGGCTACACCTTC.

This chain connects TRBV7-6 to TRBJ1-3; no reliable D call. Looked up from germline, CDR1 is SGHVS and CDR2 is FNYEAQ. This CDR3 spans 17 amino acids. V was clipped by 0 bases and J by 0 bases, with 12 bases between them. In nucleotides, the CDR3 is TGTGCCAGCAGCTTAGCCCCCCATGCACTCTCTGGAAACACCATATATTTT. It codes for CASSLAPHALSGNTIYF.

This clone was seen just once. The chain carries TRBV5-1 and TRBJ2-7; 7 bases line up with TRBD1. This CDR3 spans 13 amino acids. Looked up from germline, CDR1 is SGHRS and CDR2 is YFSETQ. Trimming took 0 bases from V and 7 from J; bases not matched to a gene: 4. The CDR3 protein is CASSLARGREQYF. CDR3 DNA sequence: TGCGCCAGCAGCTTGGCTAGGGGGCGAGAGCAGTACTTC.

The chain employs TRBV7-3 and TRBJ2-7, with a tentative D call TRBD1 (5 bases). With 4 bases removed from V and 10 bases from J, the gap between germline ends came to 17 bases. The CDR3 has 13 amino acids. Germline values: CDR1 SGHTA, CDR2 FQGTGA. The CDR3 region is CASSSPPDREQYF. The DNA for the CDR3 is TGTGCCAGCAGCTCCCCCCCCGACAGAGAACAGTACTTC.

V gene TRBV10-1 combines with J gene TRBJ2-2, with 7 bases lining up with TRBD1. The CDR3 runs 16 residues. The germline CDR1 and CDR2 sequences are WNHNN and SYGVQD (reference sequence). V lost 5 bases to trimming and J lost 5 bases; unmatched junction nucleotides: 11. In DNA, the CDR3 is TGCGCCAGCAGTCCTGAACGACAGGGAAGGACCGGGGAGCTGTTTTTT. This gives the protein CASSPERQGRTGELFF.

The rearrangement joins TRBV4-3 to TRBJ2-7; TRBD1 agrees at 10 bases. V lost 3 bases to trimming and J lost 2 bases; unmatched junction nucleotides: 1. CDR1 LGHNA and CDR2 YSLEER come from the germline V gene. This CDR3 contains 14 residues. The CDR3 spells CASSQGQGTYEQYF. The DNA for the CDR3 is TGCGCCAGCAGCCAGGGACAGGGGACCTACGAGCAGTACTTC.

CDR3 protein: CASSSRGDEQFF. The CDR3 coding sequence is TGTGCCAGCAGCTCACGGGGTGATGAGCAGTTCTTC. This chain joins TRBV5-6 and TRBJ2-1; possibly TRBD2 for D (5 bases). With 3 bases removed from V and 8 bases from J, the gap between germline ends came to 9 bases. The CDR3 has 12 amino acids. Germline-derived CDR1 and CDR2 are SGHDT and YYEEEE.

This chain joins TRBV19 and TRBJ1-1, with TRBD1 as a possible D gene (5 bases). The CDR3 contains 13 residues. The V end lost 5 bases, the J end lost 0 bases, and 7 bases lay between the germline ends. Germline CDR1 and CDR2: LNHDA and SQIVND (reference sequence). The CDR3 loop is CASSQGMNTEAFF. The CDR3 region has the DNA TGTGCCAGTAGTCAGGGCATGAACACTGAAGCTTTCTTT. Complete variable domain (other parts from reference TRBV19 and TRBJ1-1): DGGITQSPKYLFRKEGQNVTLSCEQNLNHDAMYWYRQDPGQGLRLIYYSQIVNDFQKGDIAEGYSVSREKKESFPLTVTSAQKNPTAFYLCASSQGMNTEAFFGQGTRLTVV.